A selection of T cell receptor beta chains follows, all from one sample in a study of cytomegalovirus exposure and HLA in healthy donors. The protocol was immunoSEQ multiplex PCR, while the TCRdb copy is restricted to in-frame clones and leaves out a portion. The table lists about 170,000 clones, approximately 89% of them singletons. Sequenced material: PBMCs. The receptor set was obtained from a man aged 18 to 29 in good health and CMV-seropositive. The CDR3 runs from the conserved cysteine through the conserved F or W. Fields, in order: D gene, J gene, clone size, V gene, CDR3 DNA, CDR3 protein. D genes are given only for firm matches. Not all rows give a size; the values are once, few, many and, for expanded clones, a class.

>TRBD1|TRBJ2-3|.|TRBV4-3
TGCGCCAGCAGCAAGGACAGGTCAGATACGCAGTATTTT
CASSKDRSDTQYF
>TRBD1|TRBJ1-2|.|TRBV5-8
TGTGCCAGCAGCAAGACGCGGGACAGGGCTTATGGCTACACCTTC
CASSKTRDRAYGYTF
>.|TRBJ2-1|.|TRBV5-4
TGTGCCAGCAGCAGGACCGGGATTTGGGGCAATGAGCAGTTCTTC
CASSRTGIWGNEQFF
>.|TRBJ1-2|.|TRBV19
TGTGCCAGTAGTACAGACACTTACCATGGCTACACCTTC
CASSTDTYHGYTF
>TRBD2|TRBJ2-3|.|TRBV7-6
TGTGCCAGCAGCTTGGAAACGGGAGGCTGGACAGATACGCAGTATTTT
CASSLETGGWTDTQYF
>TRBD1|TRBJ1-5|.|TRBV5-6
TGTGCCAGCAGCAGGGGACAGGGTTATAGCAATCAGCCCCAGCATTTT
CASSRGQGYSNQPQHF
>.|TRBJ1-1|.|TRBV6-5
TGTGCCAGCAGTTACTCGGCCTCACACGACACTGAAGCTTTCTTT
CASSYSASHDTEAFF
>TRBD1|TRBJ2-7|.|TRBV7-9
TGTGCCAGCAGCGGAGACAGGGAGCTGGACGAGCAGTACTTC
CASSGDRELDEQYF
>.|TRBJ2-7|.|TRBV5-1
TGCGCCAGCCGGAACGGGGGTGGAGTAACCGATAGCTCCTACGAGCAGTACTTC
CASRNGGGVTDSSYEQYF
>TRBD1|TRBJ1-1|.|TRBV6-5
TGTGCCAGCAGTTCCACCTTACAGGGGAGCACTGAAGCTTTCTTT
CASSSTLQGSTEAFF
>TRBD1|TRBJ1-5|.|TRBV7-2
TGTGCCAGCAGCCGGACAGGGGGACCCACCTTTGGCAATCAGCCCCAGCATTTT
CASSRTGGPTFGNQPQHF
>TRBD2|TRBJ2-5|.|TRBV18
TGTGCCAGCTCACCAGCTAGCGGGAGAAAGACCCAGTACTTC
CASSPASGRKTQYF
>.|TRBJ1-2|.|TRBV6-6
TGTGCCAGCAGGGCCGGACAGTCTAACTATGGCTACACCTTC
CASRAGQSNYGYTF
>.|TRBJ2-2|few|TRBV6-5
TGTGCCAGTGGAAGGCGGTCCGTCGGGGAGCTGTTTTTT
CASGRRSVGELFF
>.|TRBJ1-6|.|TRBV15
TGTGCCACCAGCAGAGATCCCATCCTAGGGACGGGGGGCGATTCACCCCTCCACTTT
CATSRDPILGTGGDSPLHF
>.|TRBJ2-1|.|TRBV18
TGTGCCAGCTCAGGGGGTCCCCAGGGGAATGAGCAGTTCTTC
CASSGGPQGNEQFF
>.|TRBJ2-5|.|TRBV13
TGTGCCAGCATATGGGCAGGGAAGGAGGAGACCCAGTACTTC
CASIWAGKEETQYF
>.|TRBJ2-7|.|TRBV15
TGTGCCACCAGCATGGCCCCAGCGTACGAGCAGTACTTC
CATSMAPAYEQYF
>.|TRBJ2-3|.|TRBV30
TGTGCCTGGAAGCAGGGCGGATTAGATACGCAGTATTTT
CAWKQGGLDTQYF
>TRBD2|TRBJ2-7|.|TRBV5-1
TGCGCCAGCAGCTTTGGACTAGCGGGAGGTAAGGGCGTCGACGAGCAGTACTTC
CASSFGLAGGKGVDEQYF
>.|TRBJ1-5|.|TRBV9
TGTGCCAGCAGCGCTAGCGGAAGCAGCAATCAGCCCCAGCATTTT
CASSASGSSNQPQHF
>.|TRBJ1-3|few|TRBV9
TGTGCCAGCAGCCCCCGACAGATTGGAAACACCATATATTTT
CASSPRQIGNTIYF
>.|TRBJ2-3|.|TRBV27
TGTGCCAGCAGTTTATATTCAAGCGGGTTTGGGGATACGCAGTATTTT
CASSLYSSGFGDTQYF
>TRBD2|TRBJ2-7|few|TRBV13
TGTGCCAGCAGCTTACTAGCGGGCTCCTACGAGCAGTACTTC
CASSLLAGSYEQYF
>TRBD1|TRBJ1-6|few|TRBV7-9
TGTGCCAGCAGCTTACGGGACAGCCTTAATTCACCCCTCCACTTT
CASSLRDSLNSPLHF
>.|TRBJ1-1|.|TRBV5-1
TGCGCCAGCAGCTTGCACAGTGCTGACACTGAAGCTTTCTTT
CASSLHSADTEAFF
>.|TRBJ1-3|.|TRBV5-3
TGTGCCAGAAGCTTAGGGCAGGGAAGTTCCCCGCCCCGGTACACCATATATTTT
CARSLGQGSSPPRYTIYF
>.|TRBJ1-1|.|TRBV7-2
TGTGCCAGCACCCGGCAGGGGATGGGCACTGAAGCTTTCTTT
CASTRQGMGTEAFF
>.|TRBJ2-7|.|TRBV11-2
TGTGCCAGCAGCTTAGGCAGGGCCTACGAGCAGTACTTC
CASSLGRAYEQYF
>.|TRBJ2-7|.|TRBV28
TGTGCCAGCAGTTCGATTTCACAGAGTTCCTACGAGCAGTACTTC
CASSSISQSSYEQYF
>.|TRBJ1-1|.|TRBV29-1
TGCAGCGTTGGCAGGGCGAACACTGAAGCTTTCTTT
CSVGRANTEAFF
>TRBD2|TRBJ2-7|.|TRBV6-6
TGTGCCAGCAGTTACCTAGCGGGTCCCATGGCCTACGAGCAGTACTTC
CASSYLAGPMAYEQYF
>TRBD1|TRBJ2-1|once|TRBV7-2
TGTGCCAGCAGCTTAGCTGGGACAGGGACCTACAATGAGCAGTTCTTC
CASSLAGTGTYNEQFF
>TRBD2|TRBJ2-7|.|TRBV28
TGTGCCAGCAGTTTATGGACTAGCGGTTTCTCCTACGAGCAGTACTTC
CASSLWTSGFSYEQYF
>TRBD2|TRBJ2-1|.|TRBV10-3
TGTGCCATCAGCGAGACTAGCGGGGATTACAATGAGCAGTTCTTC
CAISETSGDYNEQFF
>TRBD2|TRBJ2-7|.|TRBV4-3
TGCGCCAGCAGCCAAGATGCCACTAGCGGCAGTTCCTACGAGCAGTACTTC
CASSQDATSGSSYEQYF
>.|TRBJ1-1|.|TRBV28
TGTGCCAGCAGTTTACCCACAAGGAACACTGAAGCTTTCTTT
CASSLPTRNTEAFF
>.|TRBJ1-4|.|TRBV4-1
TGCGCCAGCAGCCAAGAGAGACAGGTGACGAGTATGTTTTTT
CASSQERQVTSMFF
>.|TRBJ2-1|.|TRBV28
TGTGCCAGCGGTGGAGGACGCAATGAGCAGTTCTTC
CASGGGRNEQFF
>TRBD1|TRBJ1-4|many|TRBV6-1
TGTGCCAGCAGCTTATTACAGGGGGCTGACGAAAAACTGTTTTTT
CASSLLQGADEKLFF
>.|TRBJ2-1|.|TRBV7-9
TGTGCCAGCAGCGCGGGGCTTACCTACAATGAGCAGTTCTTC
CASSAGLTYNEQFF
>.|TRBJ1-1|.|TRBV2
TGTGCCAGCAAGTCGAGCTCCGGAGGGAACACTGAAGCTTTCTTT
CASKSSSGGNTEAFF
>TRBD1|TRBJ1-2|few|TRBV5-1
TGCGCCAGCAGCTGGGACAGGACCATCTACACCTTC
CASSWDRTIYTF
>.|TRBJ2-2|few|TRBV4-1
TGCGCCAGCAGCCATCGCGACAGGAACGGGGAGCTGTTTTTT
CASSHRDRNGELFF
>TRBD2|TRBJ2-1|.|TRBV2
TGTGCCAGCAAGACCGGGACTAGTTTCCACAATGAGCAGTTCTTC
CASKTGTSFHNEQFF
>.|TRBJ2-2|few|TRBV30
TGTGCCTGGAATCTCAAGGGGGAGTCGAACACCGGGGAGCTGTTTTTT
CAWNLKGESNTGELFF
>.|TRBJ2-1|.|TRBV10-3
TGTGCCATCAGCAGGGACTATGAGCAGTTCTTC
CAISRDYEQFF
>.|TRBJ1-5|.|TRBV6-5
TGTGCCAGCAGTAAACAGGGTCGTGATCAGCCCCAGCATTTT
CASSKQGRDQPQHF
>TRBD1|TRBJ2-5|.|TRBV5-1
TGCGCCAGCAACAACGGGGACAGGGGTAGTCAAGAGACCCAGTACTTC
CASNNGDRGSQETQYF
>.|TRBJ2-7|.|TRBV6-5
TGTGCCAGCAGTTCGACCGGCCCCAGGGATTACGAGCAGTACTTC
CASSSTGPRDYEQYF
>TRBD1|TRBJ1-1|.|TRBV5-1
TGCGCCAGCAGCGAGACAGGGAGGCTCTATTTAGGGGACACTGAAGCTTTCTTT
CASSETGRLYLGDTEAFF
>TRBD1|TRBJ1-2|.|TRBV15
TGTGCCACCAGCAGAGGCGCGGGACAGCTAAATGGCTACACCTTC
CATSRGAGQLNGYTF
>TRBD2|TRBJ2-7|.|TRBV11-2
TGTGCCAGCACCCTAGCGGGAGCCAGCGTAGACGAGCAGTACTTC
CASTLAGASVDEQYF
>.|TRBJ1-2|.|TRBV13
TGTGCCAGCAGCTTAGGACAGGGCAAGGACTATGGCTACACCTTC
CASSLGQGKDYGYTF
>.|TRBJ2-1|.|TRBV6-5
TGTGCCAGCAGTTACCAGACAGGTAACAATGAGCAGTTCTTC
CASSYQTGNNEQFF